This entry is about one T cell receptor (beta chain). What it binds is not known. This record comes from a study of T cells in localized non-small cell lung cancer. Study-wide points: Higher blood T cell density tracked longer overall survival.

This CDR3 region has 15 residues. Trimming cost V 8 bases and J 5 bases; bases outside gene matches: 10. CDR1 MNHEY and CDR2 SVGAGI come from the germline V gene. This table comes from immunoSEQ multiplex PCR, and its TCRdb copy is limited to in-frame clones, with some not included. The sample includes 25,000 to 35,000 clones, 80% to 90% seen only once; the top ten take under 13%. The chain has TRBV6-5 and TRBJ1-5; TRBD1 matches at 9 bases. Sequenced here: peripheral blood, sampled before any cancer treatment. The sequence came from a woman aged 40-69 years with stage I lung adenocarcinoma. The CDR3, as DNA: TGTGCCAGCCTTAAAATGGGACAGGGTGATCAGCCCCAGCATTTT. Amino acid sequence: CASLKMGQGDQPQHF.